This record concerns one T cell receptor (beta chain) sequence. Its target is unknown. Using its own MiXCR run on the RACE reads, TCRdb lists one record per CDR3 protein. The profile covers more than 90,000 distinct CDR3 sequences, with about an eighth appearing a single time and roughly 3% taken by the ten largest. The CDR3 sequence is 13 residues long. With 5 bases removed from V and 2 bases from J, the gap between germline ends came to 9 bases. Germline loops: CDR1 MNHEY, CDR2 SMNVEV (reference sequence). Time point in this sample: patch test 2, 6 weeks after DPC sensitization. Treatment meaning: therapeutic diphenylcyclopropenone sensitization with weekly scalp DPC. Blood draws came first, before each patch test. The data belong to a study of human T cells and chemical hapten exposure. The study, taken as a whole, reports: Sensitizing with DPC caused no change in TCRs above 1 in 1000 frequency.

This chain uses TRBV27 with TRBJ1-2; maybe TRBD1 (6 bases). The sequence was obtained from a woman aged 35 to 49 with alopecia areata. Some clones in this sample may be carry-over from other donors' samples. The starting material was whole blood, obtained in connection with sensitization to the hapten diphenylcyclopropenone (DPC). CDR3 in amino acids: CASSPQGNYGYTF. Written as DNA, the CDR3 is TGTGCCAGCAGTCCTCAGGGGAACTATGGCTACACCTTC.